This T cell receptor beta chain was found in a study of blood T cell repertoires in COVID-19. For the study at large: COVID-19 samples from acute and convalescent phases originated in the United States, Italy and Spain. T cells, B-cell-depleted T cells, or PBMCs provided the cDNA or gDNA that served as material.

Looked up from germline, CDR1 is SEHNR and CDR2 is FQNEAQ (reference sequence). J gave up 2 bases and V 1 base, and 6 bases lay outside the gene matches. The CDR3 extends over 16 amino acids. Generated by immunoSEQ multiplex PCR, the TCRdb table keeps only in-frame clones and is missing some. Among 150,000 to 180,000 clones, roughly 78% were seen once, and the ten largest hold around 1.5%. Sequencing was done on a sample of peripheral blood. J is TRBJ2-7 and V is TRBV7-9; 9 positions agree with TRBD1. The sequence was collected from an elderly man with acute or convalescent COVID-19. For the CDR3, the DNA is TGTGCCAGCAGCTTAGGGACCGGGACAGGGCCCTACGAGCAGTACTTC. This codes for CASSLGTGTGPYEQYF.